Below are 18 T cell receptor beta chains sequenced from a single sample in a study of blood T cell repertoires in COVID-19. TCRdb keeps only in-frame clones here, not all; method: immunoSEQ multiplex PCR. The table shows 150,000 or so clones, with about 80% occurring only once. The sample comprised peripheral blood. Receptor source: a woman over 75 with acute or convalescent COVID-19.

The rearrangement joins TRBV6-2 or TRBV6-3 to TRBJ1-6, with 8 bases identical to TRBD1. This CDR3 is built from 16 residues. The V gene's germline CDR1 is MNHEY and CDR2 SVGEGT. Trimming cost V 6 bases and J 2 bases; bases outside gene matches: 6. The CDR3 DNA reads as TGTGCCAGCAGCCCGGACAGGGCCCCCTATAATTCACCCCTCCACTTT. It yields the protein CASSPDRAPYNSPLHF.

V and J are TRBV19 and TRBJ2-3; 9 bases map to TRBD1. This CDR3 contains 17 residues. The germline V gene encodes CDR1 LNHDA and CDR2 SQIVND (reference sequence). V was clipped by 6 bases and J by 2 bases; unmatched bases: 12. The CDR3 coding sequence is TGTGCCAGTAGCCGGCTCCTTGGACAGGGGAACACAGATACGCAGTATTTT. It encodes CASSRLLGQGNTDTQYF.

The chain combines TRBV9 with TRBJ2-1, with a tentative D call TRBD1 (7 bases). Trimming stripped 7 bases from V and 5 bases from J, with 16 bases between. The CDR3 extends over 14 amino acids. CDR1 and CDR2 (germline): SGDLS, YYNGEE. The CDR3 DNA reads TGTGCCAGCGGGAGGCAGGGGGGTGACAATGAGCAGTTCTTC. The encoded protein is CASGRQGGDNEQFF.

The chain couples TRBV28 to TRBJ1-2; D remains ambiguous. The V gene lost 10 bases and the J gene lost 7 bases, with 19 bases spanning the gap. Germline CDR1 reads MDHEN; CDR2 reads SYDVKM. The CDR3 runs to 13 residues. As DNA, the CDR3 is TGTGCCACCATTTCGCCCGGGGTGCTTGGCTACACCTTC. It specifies CATISPGVLGYTF.

The V and J genes are TRBV7-2 and TRBJ1-1, with TRBD1 matching 9 bases. J was trimmed by 7 bases and V by 5 bases; bases with no gene match: 17. CDR1 and CDR2 (germline): SGHTA, FQGNSA. This CDR3 is 17 amino acids long. CDR3: CASSNARTGATPLEAFF. CDR3 sequence (DNA): TGTGCCAGCAGCAATGCGCGGACAGGGGCGACCCCCCTTGAAGCTTTCTTT.

This chain connects TRBV12-5 to TRBJ1-2; D not certain. The CDR3 contains 13 residues. CDR1 and CDR2 from the germline V gene are LGHNT and FRNRAP. Trimming pared 6 bases from V and 6 bases from J, leaving 14 bases between. Here the CDR3 reads CASGESPRDGYTF. CDR3 DNA sequence: TGTGCTAGTGGAGAATCTCCAAGAGATGGCTACACCTTC.

In its sample, this clone was seen once. The chain uses TRBV7-2 and TRBJ2-3, with TRBD2 matching 8 bases. J lost 6 bases, V lost 0 bases, and 5 bases had no gene match. CDR1 is SGHTA and CDR2 is FQGNSA in the germline V gene. The CDR3 consists of 15 residues. Here the CDR3 reads CASSLAAGGFDTQYF. The CDR3 DNA reads as TGTGCCAGCAGCTTAGCGGCGGGGGGCTTTGATACGCAGTATTTT.

The rearrangement links TRBV5-1 to TRBJ1-6; 9 bases match TRBD1. Germline lookup yields CDR1 SGHRS and CDR2 YFSETQ. The CDR3 loop spans 16 amino acids. Germline trimming cut 4 bases from V and 10 bases from J; bases unmatched to any gene: 12. CDR3 protein: CASSPTPDRGGSPLHF. The CDR3 DNA reads as TGCGCCAGCAGCCCTACCCCGGACAGGGGTGGGTCACCCCTCCACTTT.

This clone was seen once. The identical CDR3 is also encoded by other nucleotide sequences in the sample. This rearrangement joins TRBV7-3 to TRBJ2-2; tentative D call: TRBD1 (6 bases). Germline CDR1 SGHTA, CDR2 FQGTGA. V gave up 7 bases and J gave up 3 bases, with 24 bases separating them. CDR3 size: 18 residues. CDR3 DNA sequence: TGTGCCAGCACCCCGGGGCAGGGGTTACGACAGGACACCGGGGAGCTGTTTTTT. Its translation: CASTPGQGLRQDTGELFF.

This sequence joins TRBV6-5 and TRBJ1-2; D call uncertain. Germline V lookup: CDR1 MNHEY, CDR2 SVGAGI. The CDR3 totals 14 residues. Deletions cut 6 bases from V and 4 bases from J, with 15 bases between. The CDR3 loop is CASRPGGSPYGYTF. The DNA of the CDR3 is TGTGCCAGCAGGCCTGGAGGCAGTCCCTATGGCTACACCTTC.

V and J are TRBV4-1 and TRBJ1-2; D is ambiguous. The V gene's germline CDR1 is MGHRA and CDR2 YSYEKL. V shed 1 base and J shed 4 bases, with 13 bases lying between them. This CDR3 comprises 15 residues. The CDR3 spells CASSQVGRESYGYTF. The DNA of the CDR3 is TGCGCCAGCAGCCAAGTAGGCCGGGAGAGCTATGGCTACACCTTC.

The rearrangement links TRBV6-6 to TRBJ2-7, with unresolved D. CDR1 and CDR2 from the germline V gene are MNHNY and SVGAGI (reference sequence). This CDR3 comprises 14 residues. Trimming took 6 bases from V and 3 from J, leaving 15 bases between them. The CDR3 loop reads CASSQLLGGYEQYF. Here the CDR3 DNA reads TGTGCCAGCAGCCAACTTCTCGGCGGCTACGAGCAGTACTTC.

In this sample, this clone turned up once. The rearrangement links TRBV5-1 to TRBJ2-3; 12 bases match TRBD2. The CDR3 totals 17 residues. With 0 bases clipped from V and 4 bases from J, the junction kept 6 bases outside the gene matches. Germline values: CDR1 SGHRS, CDR2 YFSETQ. The CDR3 region has the DNA TGCGCCAGCAGCTTGGTCCCTAGCGGGGGGGCCCCAGATACGCAGTATTTT. Its translation: CASSLVPSGGAPDTQYF.

This clone appeared a single time. This chain uses TRBV11-2 with TRBJ2-3; D gene ambiguous. Per germline, CDR1 SGHAT and CDR2 FQNNGV. The length of the CDR3 is 12 residues. With 5 bases removed from V and 6 bases from J, the gap between germline ends came to 9 bases. CDR3 loop: CASSRLSDTQYF. CDR3 DNA sequence: TGTGCCAGCAGCCGTTTGTCGGATACGCAGTATTTT. Variable domain in full (rest from reference TRBV11-2 and TRBJ2-3): EAGVAQSPRYKIIEKRQSVAFWCNPISGHATLYWYQQILGQGPKLLIQFQNNGVVDDSQLPKDRFSAERLKGVDSTLKIQPAKLEDSAVYLCASSRLSDTQYFGPGTRLTVL.

The chain is built from TRBV7-9 and TRBJ1-4, with 7 bases that match TRBD1. There are 17 residues in the CDR3. Germline V gene sequence: CDR1 SEHNR, CDR2 FQNEAQ (reference sequence). The V gene end was trimmed by 5 bases and the J gene end by 0 bases; junction bases not matched to a gene: 9. In DNA form, the CDR3 reads TGTGCCAGCAGCCTTGAGGACAGGAGAACAACTAATGAAAAACTGTTTTTT. It codes for CASSLEDRRTTNEKLFF.

This chain connects TRBV7-6 to TRBJ1-1, with TRBD1 identical over 7 bases. Germline V gene sequence: CDR1 SGHVS, CDR2 FNYEAQ. The CDR3 runs to 15 residues. The junction had 7 bases not matched to a gene; V was cut back by 2 bases and J by 4 bases. The CDR3 here is CASSLNRGHATEAFF. The CDR3 DNA reads TGTGCCAGCAGCTTAAACAGGGGACATGCCACTGAAGCTTTCTTT. Together with reference TRBV7-6 and TRBJ1-1, the CDR3 gives the full variable domain: GAGVSQSPRYKVTKRGQDVALRCDPISGHVSLYWYRQALGQGPEFLTYFNYEAQQDKSGLPNDRFSAERPEGSISTLTIQRTEQRDSAMYRCASSLNRGHATEAFFGQGTRLTVV.

This chain uses TRBV7-3 with TRBJ1-5; D might be TRBD1 (5 bases). The V gene lost 3 bases and the J gene lost 4 bases, with 7 bases spanning the gap. Germline values: CDR1 SGHTA, CDR2 FQGTGA. This CDR3 has 13 residues. The CDR3 region is CASSFQGNQPQHF. In DNA, the CDR3 is TGTGCCAGCAGCTTCCAGGGAAATCAGCCCCAGCATTTT.

The chain combines TRBV30 with TRBJ1-1; D not certain. V was shortened by 1 base and J by 4 bases, with 10 bases between the two germline ends. The CDR3 is made up of 13 amino acids. Germline V CDR1 and CDR2: GTSNPN, SVGIG (reference sequence). The CDR3 spells CAWSETYLTEAFF. Written as DNA, the CDR3 is TGTGCCTGGAGTGAAACATACCTCACTGAAGCTTTCTTT.